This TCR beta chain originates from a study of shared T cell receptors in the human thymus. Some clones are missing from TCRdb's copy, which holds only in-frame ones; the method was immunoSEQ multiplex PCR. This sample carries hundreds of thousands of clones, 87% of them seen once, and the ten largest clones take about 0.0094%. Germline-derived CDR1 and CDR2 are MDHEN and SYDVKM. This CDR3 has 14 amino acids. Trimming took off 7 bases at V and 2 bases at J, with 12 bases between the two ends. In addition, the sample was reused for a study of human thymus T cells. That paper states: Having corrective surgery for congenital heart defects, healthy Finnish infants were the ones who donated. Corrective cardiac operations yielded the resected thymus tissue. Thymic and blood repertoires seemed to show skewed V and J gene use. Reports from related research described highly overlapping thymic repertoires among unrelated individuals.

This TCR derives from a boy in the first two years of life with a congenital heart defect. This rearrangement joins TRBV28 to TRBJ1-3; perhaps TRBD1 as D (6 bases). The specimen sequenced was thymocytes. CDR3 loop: CASTRQATGNTIYF. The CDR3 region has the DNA TGTGCCAGCACGAGACAGGCGACTGGAAACACCATATATTTT.